This T cell receptor beta chain was sequenced in a study of T cell repertoires in cytomegalovirus infection. Study overall: HLA-B-restricted CMV epitopes that are well studied were used alongside recently identified HLA-C-restricted ones.

In the case of this clonotype: Its specificity is unknown.

TCRdb analysed the reads with MiXCR anew, one entry per CDR3 protein. The sample gives 680,000 or so distinct CDR3 sequences, around 30% of which show up once; 15% to 20% is in the top ten. The CDR3 has 14 amino acids. V was cut by 5 bases and J by 0 bases, with 11 bases left in between. Germline V gives CDR1 MNHNY, CDR2 SVGAGI (reference sequence). This TCR was sampled from a human donor in good health (CMV status not recorded). Some clones in this sample may be carry-over from other donors' samples. Sequencing used cultured PBMCs, obtained from culture after CMV antigen stimulation. The chain combines TRBV6-6 with TRBJ2-7, with D possibly being TRBD1 (5 bases). CDR3 coding DNA: TGTGCCAGCAGTGTTTACAGGCCCTCCTACGAGCAGTACTTC. Protein sequence: CASSVYRPSYEQYF.